This record covers a single T cell receptor (beta chain). These data originate in a study of blood T cell repertoires in COVID-19. Whole-study context: Collection of acute and convalescent COVID-19 samples took place in the United States, Italy and Spain.

Study processing details: From reference gene primer amplification, estimates of nucleated cell counts were derived. Sequenced by immunoSEQ multiplex PCR; TCRdb stores in-frame clones only, minus some. D and trimming were read from the DNA, whereas the V and J calls and clone size are those reported in that table. This sample has about 110,000 clones; approximately 80% occur once, and the top ten carry about 4%. The receptor was derived from a woman in her seventies with acute or convalescent COVID-19. The sequencing sample was made of peripheral blood.

The CDR3 sequence is CASSQQGAAGDEQFF. CDR3 DNA sequence: TGTGCCAGCAGCCAACAGGGAGCGGCGGGGGATGAGCAGTTCTTC. The chain combines TRBV5-4 with TRBJ2-1; tentative D call: TRBD2 (7 bases). Germline V CDR1 and CDR2: SGHNT, YYREEE (reference sequence). V lost 4 bases and J 8 bases, leaving 19 bases between the germline ends. The CDR3 totals 15 residues.